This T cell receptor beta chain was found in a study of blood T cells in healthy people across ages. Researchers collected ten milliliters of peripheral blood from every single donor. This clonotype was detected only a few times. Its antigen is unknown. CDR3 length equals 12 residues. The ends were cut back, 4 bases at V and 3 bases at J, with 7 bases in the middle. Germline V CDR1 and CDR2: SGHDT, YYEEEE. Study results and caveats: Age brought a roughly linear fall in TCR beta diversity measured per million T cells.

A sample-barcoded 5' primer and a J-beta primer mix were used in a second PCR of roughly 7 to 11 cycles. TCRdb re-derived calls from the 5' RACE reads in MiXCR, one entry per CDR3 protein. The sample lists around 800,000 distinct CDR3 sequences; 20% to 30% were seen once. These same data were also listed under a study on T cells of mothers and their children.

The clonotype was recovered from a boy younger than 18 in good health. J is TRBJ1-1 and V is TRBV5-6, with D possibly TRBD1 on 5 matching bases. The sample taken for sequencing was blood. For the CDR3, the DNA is TGTGCCAGCAGCGAAGGGGACACTGAAGCTTTCTTT. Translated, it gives CASSEGDTEAFF.